Listed below are T cell receptor beta chains from one sample, sequenced in a study of blood T cells in healthy people across ages. Using its own MiXCR run on the 5' RACE reads, TCRdb lists one record per CDR3 protein. This table holds approximately 1.5 million distinct CDR3 sequences, about 32% found once. The sequenced material came from blood. These receptors originate from a woman aged 25 to 45 in good health. Both conserved end residues are trimmed from each CDR3. The order of the fields is V gene, J gene, CDR3 protein.

V: TRBV5-1; J: TRBJ2-1; CDR3: ASSWDRGGSNEQF
V: TRBV4-2; J: TRBJ1-1; CDR3: ASSRGTRTTEAF
V: TRBV9; J: TRBJ1-1; CDR3: ASSPTGDGTEAF
V: TRBV14; J: TRBJ2-7; CDR3: ASSQRGGQAALEQY
V: TRBV6-1; J: TRBJ2-7; CDR3: ASSDYTLYEQY
V: TRBV4-2; J: TRBJ1-1; CDR3: ASSPRWGDEAF
V: TRBV7-9; J: TRBJ2-6; CDR3: ASSLTRGSGSGANVLT
V: TRBV30; J: TRBJ2-5; CDR3: ARSSSSAATQY
V: TRBV20-1; J: TRBJ2-5; CDR3: SARGPAGGQETQY
V: TRBV14; J: TRBJ2-1; CDR3: ASSQGLPDYNEQF
V: TRBV5-5; J: TRBJ2-7; CDR3: ASRGAGRLSEQY
V: TRBV11-2; J: TRBJ1-2; CDR3: ASSLDLSRSYGYT
V: TRBV15; J: TRBJ2-7; CDR3: ATSGAGGSSYEQY
V: TRBV25-1; J: TRBJ2-2; CDR3: ASSGVHRDTGELF
V: TRBV7-7; J: TRBJ2-3; CDR3: ASSLGPGLASDTQY
V: TRBV5-1; J: TRBJ1-2; CDR3: ASSEMAGDYGCT
V: TRBV2; J: TRBJ2-1; CDR3: ASSEGLAGGEKF
V: TRBV12-5; J: TRBJ1-2; CDR3: ASGLDSNYGYT
V: TRBV9; J: TRBJ2-1; CDR3: ASSVGGQGSNEQF
V: TRBV30; J: TRBJ2-3; CDR3: AWTTLGAHTDTQY
V: TRBV25-1; J: TRBJ1-2; CDR3: ASGEGPGVYGYT
V: TRBV7-9; J: TRBJ2-7; CDR3: ASSFMNEQY
V: TRBV20-1; J: TRBJ2-5; CDR3: SATRGVEAGIETQY
V: TRBV4-2; J: TRBJ2-1; CDR3: ASSRELAITYNEQF
V: TRBV20-1; J: TRBJ2-7; CDR3: SEQGPNSYEQY
V: TRBV7-9; J: TRBJ1-2; CDR3: ASSLEAVTYGYT
V: TRBV10-2; J: TRBJ2-1; CDR3: ASSESRGATTHEQF
V: TRBV11-2; J: .; CDR3: ASSFTDQTQY
V: TRBV6-6; J: TRBJ1-2; CDR3: ASSYSPDYGYT
V: TRBV20-1; J: TRBJ1-1; CDR3: SAKPPGEGTEAF
V: TRBV9; J: TRBJ2-1; CDR3: ASSFGLAGSEQF
V: TRBV6-6; J: TRBJ2-3; CDR3: ASSYRRESTDTQY
V: TRBV12-3/TRBV12-4; J: TRBJ2-6; CDR3: ASSFLNVGANVLT
V: TRBV10-3; J: TRBJ2-5; CDR3: ATIKQGTETQY
V: TRBV20-1; J: TRBJ1-1; CDR3: SASQQLMNTEAF
V: TRBV12-3/TRBV12-4; J: TRBJ2-1; CDR3: ASSHQTGTSGSLFNEQF
V: TRBV10-3; J: TRBJ1-2; CDR3: AISESRDYGYT
V: TRBV3-1; J: TRBJ2-1; CDR3: ASSQDEVYPGGHEQF
V: TRBV27; J: TRBJ2-7; CDR3: ASSLRWGVEQY
V: TRBV3-1; J: TRBJ1-2; CDR3: ASSLENGYGYT
V: TRBV7-9; J: TRBJ2-1; CDR3: ASSFTSGGGNEQF
V: TRBV20-1; J: TRBJ2-1; CDR3: SARVLGKNEQF
V: TRBV4-2; J: TRBJ2-7; CDR3: ASSQDVGGTYEQY
V: TRBV15; J: TRBJ2-6; CDR3: ATSRAGPGANVLT
V: TRBV20-1; J: TRBJ2-5; CDR3: SARRAGRSETQY
V: TRBV27; J: TRBJ2-1; CDR3: ASSLKASSEQF
V: TRBV7-3; J: TRBJ2-6; CDR3: ASSRLSGDGANVLT
V: TRBV24-1; J: TRBJ2-7; CDR3: ATSDTMGWEQY